This is a list of T cell receptor beta chains from one sample in a study of read filtering for tumor transcriptome and immune sequencing. TCRdb itself ran the reads through MiXCR, one entry per CDR3 protein. Of more than 30,000 distinct CDR3 sequences detected, roughly 13% appear once; the ten largest clones hold about two fifths. The sample consisted of a population of CD138-negative cells sorted from bone marrow. All receptors come from a donor older than 35 with multiple myeloma. Both conserved end residues are part of each CDR3. The D gene is left open where the match is weak. Expanded clones get a size class; other rows say once, few or many, or leave the size out.

d_call j_call v_call clone_size cdr3_nt cdr3_aa
. TRBJ2-7 TRBV5-4 many TGTGCCAGCAGCGGCCAAAAGGGCAGCTCCTACGAGCAGTACTTC CASSGQKGSSYEQYF
TRBD2 TRBJ2-7 TRBV20-1 . TGCAGTGCTAGAGACGGGACTAGCGGGAGATTC CSARDGTSGRF
. TRBJ2-5 TRBV19 . TGTGCCAGTAGTCAAGATTTCCAAGAGACCCAGTACTTC CASSQDFQETQYF
TRBD2 TRBJ2-1 TRBV20-1 few TGCAGTGCCACCTTAGCGGGAGATGTCAATGAGCAGTTCTTC CSATLAGDVNEQFF
TRBD1 TRBJ1-5 TRBV18 few TGTGCCAGCTCGCTGACAGGGGAAACCAATCAGCCCCAGCATTTT CASSLTGETNQPQHF
. TRBJ2-2 TRBV29-1 many TGCAGCGTCAGAGACACCCAGGGGCCCGGGGAGCTGTTTTTT CSVRDTQGPGELFF
TRBD2 TRBJ2-4 TRBV7-2 many TGTGCCAGCAGCTTAGCGCCGGGGGGTCCTGGAAACATTCAGTACTTC CASSLAPGGPGNIQYF
. TRBJ2-5 TRBV2 few TGTGCCAGCAGGACCGGGGAGACCCAGTACTTC CASRTGETQYF
. TRBJ1-5 TRBV5-4 few TGTGCCAGCAGCCCCGAAGCAGAGGTCAACTCTTATAGCAATCAGCCCCAGCATTTT CASSPEAEVNSYSNQPQHF
TRBD1 TRBJ1-2 TRBV27 many TGTGCCAGCAGCCCCGGCACAGGGGGCAGGGGGTATGGTTACACCTTC CASSPGTGGRGYGYTF
. TRBJ2-7 TRBV12-3/TRBV12-4 many TGTGCCAGCAGTTTAACTGGCAGTAGCGAGCAGTACTTC CASSLTGSSEQYF
TRBD1 TRBJ1-5 TRBV6-5 many TGTGCCAGCAGTCAGGGGGGGGACAGGGGTCGTCAGCCCCAGCATTTT CASSQGGDRGRQPQHF
. TRBJ1-2 TRBV12-3/TRBV12-4 many TGTGCCAGCAGTTTAGGCCAGCTCTATGGCTACACCTTC CASSLGQLYGYTF
. TRBJ1-1 TRBV27 many TGTGCCAGCAGTTTATTGGGCCAAGAAGCTTTCTTT CASSLLGQEAFF
. TRBJ2-1 TRBV7-2 many TGTGCCAGCAGCCCCCGGGCGGATTACAATGAGCAGTTCTTC CASSPRADYNEQFF
. TRBJ2-7 TRBV12-3/TRBV12-4 many TGTGCCACGGAGGGGGGAGGGGAGCAGTACTTC CATEGGGEQYF
TRBD2 TRBJ2-2 TRBV11-2 many TGTGCCAGCAGCTTAGTCCGGGCAGCGGGGACCGGGGAGCTGTTTTTT CASSLVRAAGTGELFF